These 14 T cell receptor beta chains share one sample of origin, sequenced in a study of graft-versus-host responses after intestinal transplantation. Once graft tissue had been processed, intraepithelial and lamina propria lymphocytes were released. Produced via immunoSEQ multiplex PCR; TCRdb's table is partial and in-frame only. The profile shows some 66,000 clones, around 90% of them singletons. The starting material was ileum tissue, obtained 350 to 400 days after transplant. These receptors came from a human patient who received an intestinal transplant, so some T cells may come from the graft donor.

CDR3 amino acids: CASTSHSYEQYF. The CDR3 DNA sequence: TGTGCCAGCACCTCCCACTCCTACGAGCAGTACTTC. This sequence joins TRBV6-1 and TRBJ2-7; no reliable D call. The germline V gene has CDR1 MNHNS and CDR2 SASEGT. The length of the CDR3 is 12 residues. With 7 bases removed from V and 0 bases from J, the gap between germline ends came to 7 bases.

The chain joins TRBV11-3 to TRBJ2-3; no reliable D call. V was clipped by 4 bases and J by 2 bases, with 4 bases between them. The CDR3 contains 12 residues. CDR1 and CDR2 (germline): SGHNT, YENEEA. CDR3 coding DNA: TGTGCCAGCAGCTACTACACAGATACGCAGTATTTT. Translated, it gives CASSYYTDTQYF.

The DNA of the CDR3 is TGTGCCAGCAGTTACGAGGGGGGAGCCAGATCCGAGCAGTACTTC. It translates to CASSYEGGARSEQYF. This chain uses TRBV6-5 with TRBJ2-7; tentatively, D is TRBD1 or TRBD2 (6 bases each). With 2 bases removed from V and 6 bases from J, the gap between germline ends came to 17 bases. CDR1 and CDR2 (germline): MNHEY, SVGAGI. This CDR3 has 15 amino acids.

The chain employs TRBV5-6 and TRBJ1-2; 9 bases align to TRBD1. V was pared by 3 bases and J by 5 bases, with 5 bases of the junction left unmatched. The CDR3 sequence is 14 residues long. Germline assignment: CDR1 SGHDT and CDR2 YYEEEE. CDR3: CASSSQGAGYGYTF. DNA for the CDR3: TGTGCCAGCAGCTCACAGGGGGCCGGGTATGGCTACACCTTC.

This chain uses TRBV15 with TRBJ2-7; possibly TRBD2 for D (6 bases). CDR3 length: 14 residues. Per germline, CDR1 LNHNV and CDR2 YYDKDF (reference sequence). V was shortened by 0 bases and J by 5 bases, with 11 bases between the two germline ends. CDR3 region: CATSREGGGNEQYF. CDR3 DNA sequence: TGTGCCACCAGCAGAGAGGGGGGTGGGAACGAGCAGTACTTC.

The CDR3, as DNA: TGTGCCAGTTCTTTAACCACCGGGGAGCTGTTTTTT. Encoded protein: CASSLTTGELFF. The chain joins TRBV19 to TRBJ2-2; D gene ambiguous. The CDR3 has 12 residues. The germline V gene has CDR1 LNHDA and CDR2 SQIVND (reference sequence). V was pared by 8 bases and J by 4 bases, with 8 bases between.

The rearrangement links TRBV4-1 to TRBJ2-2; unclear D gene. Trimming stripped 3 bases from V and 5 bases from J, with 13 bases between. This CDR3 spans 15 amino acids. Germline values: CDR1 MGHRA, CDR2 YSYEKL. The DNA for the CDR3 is TGCGCCAGCAGCCAGGCCTTCATGAGGACCGGGGAGCTGTTTTTT. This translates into CASSQAFMRTGELFF.

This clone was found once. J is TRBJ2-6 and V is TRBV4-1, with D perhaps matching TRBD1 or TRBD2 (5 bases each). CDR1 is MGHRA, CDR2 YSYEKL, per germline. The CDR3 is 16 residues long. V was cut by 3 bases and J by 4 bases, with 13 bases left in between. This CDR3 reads CASSHPGGTGANVLTF. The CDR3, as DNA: TGCGCCAGCAGCCACCCCGGTGGGACGGGGGCCAACGTCCTGACTTTC.

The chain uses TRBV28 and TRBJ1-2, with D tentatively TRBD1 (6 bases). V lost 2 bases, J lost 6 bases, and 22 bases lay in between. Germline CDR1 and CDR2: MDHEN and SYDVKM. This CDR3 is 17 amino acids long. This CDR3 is CASSLPGVGYRGDGYTF. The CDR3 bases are TGTGCCAGCAGTTTACCAGGGGTAGGGTATAGAGGGGATGGCTACACCTTC.

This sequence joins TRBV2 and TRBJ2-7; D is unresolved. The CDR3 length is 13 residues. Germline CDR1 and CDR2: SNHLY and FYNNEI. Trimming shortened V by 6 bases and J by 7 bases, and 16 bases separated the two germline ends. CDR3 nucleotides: TGTGCCAGCAGGAACTCCCTTCGTTGGGAGCAGTACTTC. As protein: CASRNSLRWEQYF.

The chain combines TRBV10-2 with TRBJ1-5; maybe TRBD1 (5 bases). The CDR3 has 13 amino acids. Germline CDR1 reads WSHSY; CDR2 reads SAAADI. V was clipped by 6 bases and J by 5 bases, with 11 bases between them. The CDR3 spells CASSDSPYQPQHF. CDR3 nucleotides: TGCGCCAGCAGCGACAGTCCGTATCAGCCCCAGCATTTT.

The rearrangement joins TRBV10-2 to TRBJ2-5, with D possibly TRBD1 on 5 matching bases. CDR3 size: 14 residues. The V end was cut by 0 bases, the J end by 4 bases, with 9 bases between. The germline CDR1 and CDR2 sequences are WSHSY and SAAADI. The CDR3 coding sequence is TGCGCCAGCAGTGAGTCGGGAAGGGGAGAGACCCAGTACTTC. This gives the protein CASSESGRGETQYF.

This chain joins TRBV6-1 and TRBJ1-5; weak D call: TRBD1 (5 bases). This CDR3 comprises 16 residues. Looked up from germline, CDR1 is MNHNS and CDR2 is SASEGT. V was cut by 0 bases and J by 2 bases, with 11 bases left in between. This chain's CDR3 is CASSEAPGWRNQPQHF. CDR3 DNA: TGTGCCAGCAGTGAAGCGCCAGGGTGGCGCAATCAGCCCCAGCATTTT.

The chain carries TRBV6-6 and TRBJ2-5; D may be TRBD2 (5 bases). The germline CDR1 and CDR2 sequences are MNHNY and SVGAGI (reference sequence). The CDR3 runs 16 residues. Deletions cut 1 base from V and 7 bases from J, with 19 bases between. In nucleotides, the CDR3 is TGTGCCAGCAGTTACTGGCCGGGCCCAAGCGCGGGGACCCAGTACTTC. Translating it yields CASSYWPGPSAGTQYF.